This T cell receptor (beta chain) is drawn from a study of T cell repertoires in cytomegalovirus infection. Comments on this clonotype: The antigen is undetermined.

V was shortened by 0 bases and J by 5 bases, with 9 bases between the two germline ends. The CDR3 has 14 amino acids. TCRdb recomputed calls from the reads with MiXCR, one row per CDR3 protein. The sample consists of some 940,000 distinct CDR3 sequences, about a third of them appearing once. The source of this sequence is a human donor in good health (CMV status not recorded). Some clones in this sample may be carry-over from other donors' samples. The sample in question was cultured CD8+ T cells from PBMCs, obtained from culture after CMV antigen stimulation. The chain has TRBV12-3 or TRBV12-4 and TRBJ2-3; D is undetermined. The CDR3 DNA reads TGTGCCAGCAGTTTAGCCCCAGTCGGAGATACGCAGTATTTT. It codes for CASSLAPVGDTQYF.